The following is a T cell receptor beta chain sequence with its context. This receptor's antigen is unknown. Qualities for individual bases were not recorded, and no much larger clone is one base off. The data are from a study of shared clonotypes between healthy human individuals (dated by TCRdb to about 2020). For context, the study as a whole: The cohort included three men and a couple of women between 18 and 49 years of age. For each donor, CD4 naive and CD4 memory were each run on three plates, CD8 naive on two plates, and CD8 memory on one plate. To estimate repertoire size and how much clonotype sharing occurs between individuals, the study deeply sequenced the blood TCR repertoires of several healthy adults. Different laboratories and diverse techniques were used to prepare libraries and sequence TCR repertoires, to increase sequencing depth and limit assay-specific biases. Per donor, leukapheresis produced somewhere between about 0.8 and 9 billion PBMCs.

Including the terminal cysteine and phenylalanine, the CDR3 comprises 12 residues. Just the 36-base CDR3 DNA is kept, in frame starting at base 1. V drops 5 bases and J drops 6 bases, leaving 10 bases in between. CDR1 is given as MNHEY and CDR2 as SMNVEV, both from the germline V gene (reference sequence). Healthy HIV-negative adults with no recently reported acute infections or vaccinations were included as donors. Every donor was a Caucasian adult living in Nashville, Tennessee, USA. CD4+ T cells were enriched by magnetic negative selection, after which naive cells were positively selected on CD45RA and the negative fraction was taken as the memory subset. Blood was obtained by leukapheresis, after which PBMCs were separated by Ficoll-Histopaque density gradient centrifugation and cryopreserved in liquid nitrogen vapor phase. Analytical flow cytometry was used to check the purity and quantity of every magnetically sorted T cell population. From each sorted fraction, genomic DNA was isolated and quantified by UV absorbance on a Nanodrop 2000c.

General findings and caveats noted by the study authors: Estimated clonotype richness was generally larger for naive than for memory subsets. Clonotypes shared by all four sorted-subset donors showed higher generation probabilities than non-shared clonotypes. Incomplete sequencing was indicated by rarefaction of sorted-subset datasets, despite the large sequencing depth. Across four donors, approximately 4.6% of naive CD4, roughly 3.5% of naive CD8, 2.3% of memory CD4, and approximately 0.42% of memory CD8 clonotypes were shared. Pairwise subsampling led to the expectation that sequencing depth would affect the degree of clonotype sharing among donors. Sampling was restricted to blood, and TCR repertoires in tissues likely differ from the TCR repertoires found in blood. The genetic and exposure-history diversity represented was limited by the small number of donors.

Using the deep immunoSEQ assay, multiplex PCR amplified TCR CDR3 regions from genomic DNA. Extracted genomic DNA from each cell subset was spread evenly across all wells of several immunoSEQ 96-well plates, with each plate serving as a replicate. For sorted subsets, each replicate PCR was loaded with approximately 190 ng genomic DNA, equivalent to 25,000 to 35,000 T cell genomes. The purified libraries were quantified using a Qubit 3.0 fluorometer, sized with a Bioanalyzer 2100, and then quantified again using the KAPA Library Quantification kit. A separate single-read 150-cycle Illumina NextSeq 550 flow cell was used to sequence each immunoSEQ 96-well plate. The authors processed their data as follows. Because the immunoSEQ output held only junctional sequences and lacked quality scores, the filtering could not match the filtering applied to full-length reads. Sequences were annotated with PyIR, a Python wrapper for IgBLAST v1.9, and V/J genes and CDR3 were assigned using IMGT germline references. Any read was removed if the V/J assignment was weak (E-value above 1e-6), the CDR3 was missing, or the read contained stop codons, out-of-frame junctions, or ambiguous translated residues. V3J clonotypes were defined as sequences sharing an identical inferred V gene, J gene, and CDR3 amino acid sequence. To compute the percentage overlap between repertoires, the number of shared unique clonotypes was divided by the size of the smaller repertoire. RTK rarefaction, the Chao1 estimator, and Recon v2.1 estimates of unobserved clonotypes were used to assess repertoire richness. For all TCRbeta clonotypes obtained by the gDNA method from a few donors, generation probabilities were computed with OLGA. TCRdb carries this immuneACCESS record with in-frame sequences only. Its versions omit some clonotypes, under half of them owing to an unresolved V gene in the studies checked, with the rest unexplained. From that table come the V and J calls and clone size; the DNA was used to work out D and trimming. Within this sample are about 1.1 million clones, with approximately 75% of them counted one time only. The top ten hold 0.89% of the sample.

The sample consisted of memory CD4+ T cells from PBMCs. The sample's cell subset or site label is to be understood as: CD45RA-negative fraction. The chain links TRBV27 with TRBJ1-2; matching of 5 bases hints at TRBD1 as the D gene. This sequence was found in a man between 18 and 29 years old in good health. Some clones in this sample may be carry-over from other donors' samples. The DNA is TGTGCCAGCAGTCCGCGGGGGGATGGCTACACCTTC. The translation is CASSPRGDGYTF.